The subject of this entry is one T cell receptor beta chain. Its binding antigen is unknown. Per-base qualities were not stored, and no clone one base away is much larger. The run used an Illumina HiSeq 1500. TCRdb reworked the public reads: Q25 trimming with fastp, MiXCR clone assembly, productive beta chains retained. Every distinct CDR3 protein forms one entry, paired with its most common genes and DNA. Recorded for this sample are approximately 1,000,000 distinct CDR3 sequences; around 30% of them occurred a single time. Of the sample, around 15% is held by the ten largest clones. Explained via the paper, the treatment or condition label denotes: in vitro stimulation with specific CMV peptide epitopes to enrich CMV-specific T cells. This sample was taken from a study of T cell repertoires in cytomegalovirus infection (dated by TCRdb to between 2017 and 2020). For the wider study: Alongside well-studied HLA-B-restricted epitopes, the peptide stimulations were aimed at recently identified HLA-C-restricted CMV epitopes, whose presentation resists viral immunomodulation. Donor HLA type was relevant to the analysis, because carriage of CMV infection together with the matching HLA type was indicated by public TCR beta signatures. On the study overall, not on this receptor specifically: The ex vivo response was dominated by HLA-C-restricted CMV-specific TCR beta clonotypes, which also provided the single most frequent clonotype in two of eight donors. In both this cohort and an independent roughly 330-donor cohort, the cumulative frequency of public TCR beta family members distinguished carriers of CMV infection plus the relevant HLA type.

The germline V gene (reference sequence) specifies MNHEY as CDR1 and SMNVEV as CDR2. For this chain, trimming is 4 bases at the V end and 1 base at the J end, and the number of junction bases without a gene match is 11. Reading from cysteine to phenylalanine, the CDR3 counts 17 amino acids. The entry retains the CDR3 DNA only, 51 bases that are in frame from base 1. The sequence derives from a human donor in good health (CMV status not recorded). Some clones in this sample may be carry-over from other donors' samples. Source: cultured CD8+ T cells from PBMCs, taken from culture after CMV antigen stimulation. The sequence links TRBV27 to TRBJ2-3; 7 bases in between match TRBD2. The CDR3: CASSSLGGPFGTDTQYF. The DNA is TGTGCCAGCAGTTCCTTGGGAGGGCCATTCGGCACAGATACGCAGTATTTT.